This T cell receptor (beta chain) comes out of a study of cytomegalovirus exposure and HLA in healthy donors. PCR used 60 Vbeta primers and 13 Jbeta primers. Measured with immunoSEQ multiplex PCR; TCRdb has only the in-frame clones, and not every one. Here the sample spans about 200,000 clones, 60% to 80% being singletons. The receptor comes from a male donor in good health and CMV-seronegative. The specimen was PBMCs.

This CDR3 is CASSLSAGRNTIYF. CDR3 coding DNA: TGTGCCAGCAGCTTGTCGGCAGGGAGAAACACCATATATTTT. The chain employs TRBV5-4 and TRBJ1-3, with a possible D match to TRBD1 (5 bases). V was pared by 1 base and J by 5 bases, with 10 bases between. Per germline, CDR1 SGHNT and CDR2 YYREEE (reference sequence). This CDR3 comprises 14 residues.